Included here is one T cell receptor (beta chain) sequence, with context. Its cognate antigen is unknown. Patients having uncontrolled infection, another autoimmune disease, pregnancy or lactation were not included. Clinical symptoms, serum thyroxine and TRAb, thyroid ultrasound and orbital computed tomography together formed the diagnostic basis. With 8 bases clipped from V and 1 base from J, the junction kept 10 bases outside the gene matches. The CDR3 loop spans 15 amino acids. CDR1 and CDR2 from the germline V gene are SNHLY and FYNNEI. RNA transcripts provided the source from which TCR beta CDR3 regions were amplified. Initially, a first-round RT-PCR of the TCR CDR3 employed the HTBI primer set. In TCRdb, the multiplex PCR reads were re-called with MiXCR into one record per CDR3 protein. Among around 99,000 distinct CDR3 sequences listed, 16% were seen once. The data belong to a study of T cells in Graves' hyperthyroidism and ophthalmopathy.

Study-level results: A median around 6.4 months before onset, the model predicted ophthalmopathy. By a 13 V-J model, ophthalmopathy was set apart from stable hyperthyroidism.

The rearrangement links TRBV2 to TRBJ1-1; TRBD1 matches 7 bases. What was sequenced was blood. This TCR was sampled from a woman between 50 and 59 years old with Graves' hyperthyroidism. Here the CDR3 DNA reads TGTGCCAGCGGACAGGAAAACACTGGGAACACTGAAGCTTTCTTT. It is translated as CASGQENTGNTEAFF.